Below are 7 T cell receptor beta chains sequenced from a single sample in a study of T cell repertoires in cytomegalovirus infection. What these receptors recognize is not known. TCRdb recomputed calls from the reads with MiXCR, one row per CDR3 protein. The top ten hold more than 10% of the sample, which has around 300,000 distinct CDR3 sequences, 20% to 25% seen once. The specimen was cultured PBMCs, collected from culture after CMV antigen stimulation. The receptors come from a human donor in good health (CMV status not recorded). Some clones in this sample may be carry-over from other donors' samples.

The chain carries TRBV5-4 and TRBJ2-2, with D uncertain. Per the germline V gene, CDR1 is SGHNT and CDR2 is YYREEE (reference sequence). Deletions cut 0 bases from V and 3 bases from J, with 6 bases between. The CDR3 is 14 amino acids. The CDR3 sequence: CASSLELHTGELFF. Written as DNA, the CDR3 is TGTGCCAGCAGCTTGGAGCTACACACCGGGGAGCTGTTTTTT.

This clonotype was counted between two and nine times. The CDR3 nucleotides are TGTGCCAGTAGTATGAGGCCCACAGATACGCAGTATTTT. Translated: CASSMRPTDTQYF. This chain uses TRBV19 with TRBJ2-3; D not resolved. The length of the CDR3 is 13 residues. Germline assignment: CDR1 LNHDA and CDR2 SQIVND (reference sequence). V dropped 3 bases and J dropped 2 bases, with 6 bases sitting between them. The full variable domain, its missing parts supplied by reference TRBV19 and TRBJ2-3, is DGGITQSPKYLFRKEGQNVTLSCEQNLNHDAMYWYRQDPGQGLRLIYYSQIVNDFQKGDIAEGYSVSREKKESFPLTVTSAQKNPTAFYLCASSMRPTDTQYFGPGTRLTVL.

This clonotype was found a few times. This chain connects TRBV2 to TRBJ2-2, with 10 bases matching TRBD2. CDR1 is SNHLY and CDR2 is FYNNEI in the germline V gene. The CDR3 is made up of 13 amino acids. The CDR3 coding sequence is TGTGCAACCGCTCTAGCGGGAGCCGGGGAGCTGTTTTTT. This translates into CATALAGAGELFF.

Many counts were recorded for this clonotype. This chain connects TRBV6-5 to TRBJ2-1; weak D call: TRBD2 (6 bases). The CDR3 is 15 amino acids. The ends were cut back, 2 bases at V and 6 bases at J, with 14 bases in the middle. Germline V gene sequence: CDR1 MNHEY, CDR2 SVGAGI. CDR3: CASSYVPLATNEQFF. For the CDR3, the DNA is TGTGCCAGCAGTTACGTGCCGCTAGCGACCAATGAGCAGTTCTTC.

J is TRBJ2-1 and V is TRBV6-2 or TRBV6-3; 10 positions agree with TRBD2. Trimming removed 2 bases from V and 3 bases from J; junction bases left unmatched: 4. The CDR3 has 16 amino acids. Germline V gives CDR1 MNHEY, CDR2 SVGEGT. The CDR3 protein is CASSYGTSARYNEQFF. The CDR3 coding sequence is TGTGCCAGCAGTTACGGGACTAGCGCCCGCTACAATGAGCAGTTCTTC.

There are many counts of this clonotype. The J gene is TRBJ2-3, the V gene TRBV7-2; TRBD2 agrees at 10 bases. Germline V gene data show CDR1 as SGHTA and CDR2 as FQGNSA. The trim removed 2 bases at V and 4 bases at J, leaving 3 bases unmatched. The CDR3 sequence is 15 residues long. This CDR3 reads CASSLSGRAADTQYF. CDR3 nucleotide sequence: TGTGCCAGCAGCTTAAGCGGGAGGGCAGCAGATACGCAGTATTTT. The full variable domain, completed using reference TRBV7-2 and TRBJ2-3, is GAGVSQSPSNKVTEKGKDVELRCDPISGHTALYWYRQSLGQGLEFLIYFQGNSAPDKSGLPSDRFSAERTGGSVSTLTIQRTQQEDSAVYLCASSLSGRAADTQYFGPGTRLTVL.

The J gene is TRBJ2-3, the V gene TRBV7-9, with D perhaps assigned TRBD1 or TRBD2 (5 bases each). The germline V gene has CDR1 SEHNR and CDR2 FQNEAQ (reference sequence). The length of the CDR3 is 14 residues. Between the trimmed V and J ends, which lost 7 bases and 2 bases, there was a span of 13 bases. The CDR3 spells CASTPEGTTDTQYF. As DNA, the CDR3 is TGTGCCAGCACCCCAGAGGGGACCACAGATACGCAGTATTTT.